The rows below give T cell receptor beta chains drawn from one sample of a study of blood T cells in healthy people across ages. MiXCR, run by TCRdb on the 5' RACE reads, gives a single entry per CDR3 protein. The sample consists of about 640,000 distinct CDR3 sequences, about 28% of them appearing once. Sequenced material: blood. These receptors all come from a woman older than 75 in good health. CDR3s include the opening cysteine and the closing phenylalanine or tryptophan. The D gene is left open where the match is weak. For some rows the clone size is stated as once, few or many, or as a class when expanded; others skip it.

many,TRBV7-2,NA,TRBJ2-5,15,TGTGCCAGCAGCTTAACCGGGTTGTACCAAGAGACCCAGTACTTC,CASSLTGLYQETQYF
few,TRBV15,NA,TRBJ1-3,15,TGTGCCACGGGCGGCGGATCCAGCTCTGGAAACACCATATATTTT,CATGGGSSSGNTIYF
many,TRBV15,NA,TRBJ1-1,15,TGTGCCACCAGCAGTGGCACGAGAGTGAACACTGAAGCTTTCTTT,CATSSGTRVNTEAFF
NA,TRBV6-2/TRBV6-3,NA,TRBJ1-1,16,TGTGCCAGCAGTTACCCCTCGGGGGGGGAGAACACTGAAGCTTTCTTT,CASSYPSGGENTEAFF
few,TRBV20-1,NA,TRBJ2-1,15,TGCAGTGCTAGGGTTGAATCAGGGTGGACCAATGAGCAGTTCTTC,CSARVESGWTNEQFF
NA,TRBV7-2,NA,TRBJ2-6,16,TGTGCCAGCAGCTCTAGACAGTCCTCTGGGGCCAACGTCCTGACTTTC,CASSSRQSSGANVLTF
many,TRBV20-1,NA,TRBJ1-2,15,TGCAGTGCTAGAGATTTCGGTTGGCAGGGAAATGGCTACACCTTC,CSARDFGWQGNGYTF
many,TRBV4-2,TRBD1,TRBJ2-3,17,TGTGCCAGCAGCCGACCGGGACAGGGACCACACACAGATACGCAGTATTTT,CASSRPGQGPHTDTQYF
NA,TRBV7-2,NA,TRBJ2-1,15,TGTGCCAGCAGCCCCTTAGTACCCCCTTACAATGAGCAGTTCTTC,CASSPLVPPYNEQFF
many,TRBV6-2/TRBV6-3,TRBD1,TRBJ1-5,16,TGTGCCAGCAGTTCCACGGGACAGCCCTTATCTCAGCCCCAGCATTTT,CASSSTGQPLSQPQHF